The next 30 T cell receptor beta chains were all read from a single sample in a study of PD-L1 blockade in urothelial cancer. Clones were read by immunoSEQ multiplex PCR, and TCRdb kept only the in-frame ones, dropping some. Here the sample spans about 36,000 clones, over 65% being singletons. Time point denoted: peripheral blood 6 weeks after treatment start. The input for sequencing was PBMCs, taken around atezolizumab (anti-PD-L1) treatment. The receptors stem from a man aged 35 to 55 with urothelial cancer.

J is TRBJ2-7 and V is TRBV7-9; TRBD2 aligns across 11 bases. CDR1 and CDR2 from the germline V gene are SEHNR and FQNEAQ (reference sequence). CDR3 length: 15 residues. V lost 5 bases to trimming and J lost 5 bases; unmatched junction nucleotides: 8. This CDR3 is CASSVLAGGGHEQYF. As DNA, the CDR3 is TGTGCCAGCAGCGTTCTAGCGGGAGGAGGCCACGAGCAGTACTTC.

This chain links TRBV15 with TRBJ2-1, with 10 nucleotides matching TRBD1. The junction had 5 bases not matched to a gene; V was cut back by 4 bases and J by 5 bases. The germline V gene encodes CDR1 LNHNV and CDR2 YYDKDF (reference sequence). The length of the CDR3 is 15 residues. In DNA form, the CDR3 reads TGTGCCACCAGCATCCCCGGGACAGGGGACAATGAGCAGTTCTTC. Translation gives CATSIPGTGDNEQFF.

The CDR3 spells CASSGQGETQYF. In DNA, the CDR3 is TGTGCCAGCAGTGGACAGGGTGAGACCCAGTACTTC. The chain combines TRBV6-1 with TRBJ2-5, with 7 bases fitting TRBD1. CDR1 and CDR2 (germline): MNHNS, SASEGT. The CDR3 is made up of 12 amino acids. After removal of 4 bases from V and 5 bases from J, the junction contained 1 base not matched to a gene.

This chain joins TRBV6-5 and TRBJ1-1; 9 nucleotides line up with TRBD1. This CDR3 is 16 amino acids long. V lost 2 bases and J lost 1; bases outside the gene matches: 5. The germline V gene has CDR1 MNHEY and CDR2 SVGAGI. The CDR3, as DNA: TGTGCCAGCAGTTACACGACAGGGGGTGAGAACACTGAAGCTTTCTTT. It specifies CASSYTTGGENTEAFF.

The DNA of the CDR3 is TGTGCCAGCAGTTTCCTTACTAGCGGGGGGCGGGGGGCCGAGCAGTACTTC. It codes for CASSFLTSGGRGAEQYF. J is TRBJ2-7 and V is TRBV28; 12 bases are a match to TRBD2. This CDR3 comprises 17 residues. Looked up from germline, CDR1 is MDHEN and CDR2 is SYDVKM. The V segment lost 3 bases and the J segment 6 bases; nucleotides outside the gene matches: 12. Looking up the rest from reference TRBV28 and TRBJ2-7 gives the full variable domain: DVKVTQSSRYLVKRTGEKVFLECVQDMDHENMFWYRQDPGLGLRLIYFSYDVKMKEKGDIPEGYSVSREKKERFSLILESASTNQTSMYLCASSFLTSGGRGAEQYFGPGTRLTVT.

The gene calls are TRBV6-1 and TRBJ2-7; 11 bases line up with TRBD2. The CDR3 sequence is 15 residues long. The germline V gene encodes CDR1 MNHNS and CDR2 SASEGT. V was pared by 6 bases and J by 6 bases, with 10 bases of the junction left unmatched. CDR3 in amino acids: CASRAVLAGATEQYF. CDR3 nucleotides: TGTGCCAGCAGGGCCGTACTAGCGGGAGCAACCGAGCAGTACTTC.

The chain carries TRBV10-2 and TRBJ2-2; TRBD1 agrees at 9 bases. V dropped 5 bases and J dropped 2; count of bases not matched to a gene: 6. The CDR3 contains 16 residues. Germline lookup yields CDR1 WSHSY and CDR2 SAAADI. CDR3 residues: CASSLRQGVNTGELFF. CDR3 coding DNA: TGCGCCAGCAGTCTGCGACAGGGGGTAAACACCGGGGAGCTGTTTTTT.

DNA of the CDR3: TGCGCCAGCAGCCGTGGAACGGGCGAGCAGTACTTC. This sequence encodes CASSRGTGEQYF. The rearrangement uses TRBV5-1 and TRBJ2-7; D call uncertain. The V gene lost 4 bases and the J gene lost 6 bases, with 11 bases spanning the gap. The CDR3 totals 12 residues. Germline V gene sequence: CDR1 SGHRS, CDR2 YFSETQ.

The chain joins TRBV27 to TRBJ2-2; no reliable D call. In germline, CDR1 is MNHEY, CDR2 SMNVEV (reference sequence). This CDR3 region has 12 residues. Trimming cost V 5 bases and J 6 bases, with 7 bases left between them. The CDR3 bases are TGTGCCAGCAGTCCCCTCGCCGGGGAGCTGTTTTTT. This translates into CASSPLAGELFF.

The V gene is TRBV12-1, the J gene TRBJ2-7; the D call of TRBD1 is as the table states it, not checked on the DNA. TRBV12-1 is a known pseudogene. This CDR3 is built from 21 residues. CDR3 bases: TGTGCCAGCAGCTTTTGGGTCGGGGACAGGGGGCGCGAGACCCAGGCCTACGAGCAGTACTTC. It is translated as CASSFWVGDRGRETQAYEQYF.

In the case of this clone: At the DNA level, this CDR3 is encoded by other sequences in the same sample as well. V usage is TRBV7-3 and J usage is TRBJ2-2, with D maybe TRBD2 (5 bases). Germline assignment: CDR1 SGHTA and CDR2 FQGTGA. The ends were cut back, 5 bases at V and 4 bases at J, with 8 bases in the middle. This CDR3 region has 13 residues. DNA for the CDR3: TGTGCCAGCAGCCACCGGGGCACCGGGGAGCTGTTTTTT. Its translation: CASSHRGTGELFF.

V usage is TRBV7-2 and J usage is TRBJ1-3; a possible D gene is TRBD1 (5 bases). Germline V gene sequence: CDR1 SGHTA, CDR2 FQGNSA. The CDR3 totals 15 residues. The germline V and J ends were trimmed by 5 bases and 2 bases, with 13 bases remaining between them. The CDR3 region is CASSPVREAGNTIYF. CDR3 bases: TGTGCCAGCAGCCCAGTCAGGGAAGCTGGAAACACCATATATTTT.

This clone was observed a handful of times. The rearrangement uses TRBV7-9 and TRBJ2-3; maybe TRBD2 (6 bases). Germline V gene data show CDR1 as SEHNR and CDR2 as FQNEAQ (reference sequence). The V end lost 0 bases, the J end lost 4 bases, and 14 bases lay between the germline ends. The CDR3 length is 16 residues. The CDR3 loop is CASSLAHGGMADTQYF. As DNA, the CDR3 is TGTGCCAGCAGCTTAGCGCACGGGGGAATGGCAGATACGCAGTATTTT.

V usage is TRBV7-2 and J usage is TRBJ2-6, with a tentative D call TRBD2 (6 bases). V lost 0 bases and J 4 bases, leaving 19 bases between the germline ends. Germline loops: CDR1 SGHTA, CDR2 FQGNSA. CDR3 length: 19 residues. The CDR3 DNA reads as TGTGCCAGCAGCTTAGCGGGAGGCCCAAGAGTTGCGGGGGCCAACGTCCTGACTTTC. It yields the protein CASSLAGGPRVAGANVLTF.

The V and J genes are TRBV5-1 and TRBJ1-1; no clear D gene. This CDR3 has 12 residues. Germline V gives CDR1 SGHRS, CDR2 YFSETQ. Trimming pared 2 bases from V and 1 base from J, leaving 3 bases between. CDR3 DNA sequence: TGCGCCAGCAGCTTCGGGAACACTGAAGCTTTCTTT. Its translation: CASSFGNTEAFF.

The J gene is TRBJ2-1, the V gene TRBV6-5, with D possibly TRBD2 on 7 matching bases. Trimming took 11 bases from V and 12 from J, leaving 23 bases between them. Germline lookup yields CDR1 MNHEY and CDR2 SVGAGI. This CDR3 spans 13 amino acids. CDR3 loop: CAAGVAGRLGQFF. For the CDR3, the DNA is TGTGCCGCAGGGGTAGCGGGCCGTTTGGGGCAGTTCTTC.

The V and J genes are TRBV19 and TRBJ2-2, with 10 bases fitting TRBD1. V lost 6 bases to trimming and J lost 6 bases; unmatched junction nucleotides: 10. There are 16 residues in the CDR3. Germline CDR1 is LNHDA and CDR2 is SQIVND (reference sequence). CDR3 residues: CASSPRGQGSAGELFF. The CDR3 coding sequence is TGTGCCAGTAGCCCAAGGGGACAGGGGAGCGCCGGGGAGCTGTTTTTT.

The chain carries TRBV5-4 and TRBJ2-5, with D maybe TRBD2 (6 bases). V was shortened by 5 bases and J by 1 base, with 12 bases between the two germline ends. There are 14 residues in the CDR3. Germline V gene sequence: CDR1 SGHNT, CDR2 YYREEE (reference sequence). The chain's CDR3 is CASSYGGVQETQYF. CDR3 coding DNA: TGTGCCAGCAGTTACGGGGGTGTCCAAGAGACCCAGTACTTC.

The J gene is TRBJ2-5, the V gene TRBV30; D gene ambiguous. V gave up 0 bases and J gave up 5 bases, with 10 bases separating them. The germline V gene encodes CDR1 GTSNPN and CDR2 SVGIG (reference sequence). This CDR3 has 13 residues. CDR3 DNA sequence: TGTGCCTGGAGTGTACTGTTCAAGGAGACCCAGTACTTC. This codes for CAWSVLFKETQYF.

In its sample, this clone was seen a few times. The chain recombines TRBV28 with TRBJ1-1, with TRBD1 matching 7 bases. V was clipped by 6 bases and J by 12 bases; unmatched bases: 22. Germline CDR1 MDHEN, CDR2 SYDVKM. The CDR3 runs 16 residues. This CDR3 reads CASRVPPGQLTTQTFF. CDR3 in DNA: TGTGCCAGCAGGGTTCCACCGGGACAGCTAACCACGCAGACTTTCTTT.

This chain uses TRBV19 with TRBJ1-2; 11 bases align to TRBD1. Trimming cost V 6 bases and J 5 bases; bases outside gene matches: 8. Germline CDR1 LNHDA, CDR2 SQIVND (reference sequence). This CDR3 region has 15 residues. Here the CDR3 reads CASRAPGQGDYGYTF. The CDR3, as DNA: TGTGCCAGTAGGGCCCCGGGACAGGGGGATTATGGCTACACCTTC.

The chain recombines TRBV7-3 with TRBJ2-2; TRBD1 aligns across 7 bases. The CDR3 spans 18 residues. From germline, CDR1 is SGHTA and CDR2 FQGTGA. V was clipped by 6 bases and J by 4 bases; unmatched bases: 17. CDR3 protein: CASRYSIEGQRRTGELFF. In DNA, the CDR3 is TGTGCCAGCAGATATAGCATTGAGGGACAGAGACGCACCGGGGAGCTGTTTTTT.

The CDR3 nucleotides read TGTGCCAGCAGCCACACAGGACAGGGATCAAACGCTTTCTTT. It encodes CASSHTGQGSNAFF. This chain joins TRBV7-9 and TRBJ1-1; TRBD1 matches at 8 bases. Germline lookup yields CDR1 SEHNR and CDR2 FQNEAQ (reference sequence). V lost 5 bases and J lost 11; bases outside the gene matches: 13. CDR3 length: 14 amino acids.

V and J are TRBV5-5 and TRBJ2-5; 15 bases match TRBD2. Germline V gene sequence: CDR1 SGHKS, CDR2 YYEKEE (reference sequence). The CDR3 totals 16 residues. The junction had 2 bases not matched to a gene; V was cut back by 0 bases and J by 5 bases. The CDR3 nucleotides read TGTGCCAGCAGCTTGGGGACTAGCGGGAGGGGGGAGACCCAGTACTTC. Translation: CASSLGTSGRGETQYF.

The rearrangement joins TRBV7-9 to TRBJ2-1, with D maybe TRBD2 (6 bases). The CDR3 runs to 16 residues. Germline V gene sequence: CDR1 SEHNR, CDR2 FQNEAQ (reference sequence). Deletions cut 6 bases from V and 7 bases from J, with 22 bases between. The DNA of the CDR3 is TGTGCCAGCAGGTCCGCCCCTATGGCGGGACGAAATGAGCAGTTCTTC. Encoded protein: CASRSAPMAGRNEQFF.

The genes are TRBV5-1 and TRBJ1-1; 7 nucleotides line up with TRBD1. The V segment lost 0 bases and the J segment 7 bases; nucleotides outside the gene matches: 3. CDR3 length: 13 residues. Germline CDR1 and CDR2: SGHRS and YFSETQ. The CDR3 nucleotides read TGCGCCAGCAGCTTGGTGGGGGACAGTGAAGCTTTCTTT. It encodes CASSLVGDSEAFF.

The gene calls are TRBV7-9 and TRBJ1-3; D remains ambiguous. This CDR3 is 15 amino acids long. Trimming shortened V by 3 bases and J by 6 bases, and 15 bases separated the two germline ends. From germline, CDR1 is SEHNR and CDR2 FQNEAQ (reference sequence). CDR3 in amino acids: CASSFGRGIVNTIYF. DNA of the CDR3: TGTGCCAGCAGCTTCGGACGGGGTATCGTAAACACCATATATTTT.

This clone was seen a few times. The J gene is TRBJ2-1, the V gene TRBV5-4; a weak D match, TRBD1 (5 bases). The germline V gene encodes CDR1 SGHNT and CDR2 YYREEE (reference sequence). The V end lost 4 bases, the J end lost 8 bases, and 19 bases lay between the germline ends. The CDR3 is made up of 15 amino acids. CDR3 sequence (DNA): TGTGCCAGCAGCCCGTACAAGGCTAAAGGGGATGAGCAGTTCTTC. Translation gives CASSPYKAKGDEQFF.

The J gene is TRBJ1-2, the V gene TRBV10-3; 8 nucleotides line up with TRBD1. The trim removed 6 bases at V and 3 bases at J, leaving 6 bases unmatched. CDR1 is ENHRY and CDR2 is SYGVKD in the germline V gene. The CDR3 is 14 amino acids. This chain's CDR3 is CAIRPTGDHYGYTF. CDR3 nucleotides: TGTGCCATCAGGCCGACAGGGGATCACTATGGCTACACCTTC.

This chain links TRBV6-5 with TRBJ2-1, with 11 bases matching TRBD2. The V gene's germline CDR1 is MNHEY and CDR2 SVGAGI. CDR3 length equals 15 residues. V trimming: 8 bases; J trimming: 4 bases; junction bases outside the gene matches: 7. The CDR3 DNA reads as TGTGCCAGCGGACCCAGGACTAGCGGGTACAATGAGCAGTTCTTC. Translation gives CASGPRTSGYNEQFF.